The sequence of this TCR beta chain was determined in a study of cytomegalovirus exposure and HLA in healthy donors. Whole-study findings and limits: A few chains linked to CMV were shown in vitro to be specific for CMV antigens. The listing of 160 or so TCR beta chains classed them as cytomegalovirus-associated.

Separate from the roughly 700-subject first cohort was the roughly 120-subject validation cohort, to which the donors belonged. Repertoires were generated with immunoSEQ multiplex PCR, while TCRdb's copy carries only in-frame clones and drops some. This table holds roughly 70,000 clones, 85% found once. Regarding this clone: Antigen unknown.

This CDR3 comprises 14 residues. The germline V gene has CDR1 SGHNT and CDR2 YENEEA. Trimming left V 5 bases short and J 6 bases short, with 13 bases between. This clonotype was obtained from a man aged 25 to 40 in good health and CMV-seronegative. The genes are TRBV11-3 and TRBJ2-2; D is perhaps TRBD2 (6 bases). The sequenced sample was PBMCs. The CDR3 loop is CASSLLGLPGELFF. The CDR3 bases are TGTGCCAGCAGCCTGCTAGGACTACCCGGGGAGCTGTTTTTT.